This is a list of T cell receptor beta chains from one sample in a study of T-cell reconstitution after alpha-beta-depleted transplantation in children. TCRdb independently ran MiXCR on the PCR reads; one entry per CDR3 protein. The table shows fewer than 1 million distinct CDR3 sequences, with about 16% occurring only once. The material was PBMCs, mostly from graft donor cells, obtained 360 days after TCRalphabeta/CD19-depleted stem cell transplant. The source of these receptors is a male patient younger than 18 who had a stem cell transplant for acute lymphoblastic leukemia, so the T cells may come from the graft donor. Each CDR3 is given with its conserved first and last residue. The D gene is left open where the match is weak. Clone size is given for some rows only: seen once, a few or many times, or a class if the clone is expanded.

>-|TRBV12-3/TRBV12-4|-|TRBJ2-1
TGTGCCAGCATCATCGGGTCCCGCTCCTCCTACAATGAGCAGTTCTTC
CASIIGSRSSYNEQFF
>few|TRBV15|-|TRBJ1-1
TGTGCCACCAGCAGGGAGCTTGGAAGCACTGAAGCTTTCTTT
CATSRELGSTEAFF
>-|TRBV6-1|-|TRBJ2-7
TGTGCCAGCAGTACGGGACTTCCACGCTCCTACGAGCAGTACTTC
CASSTGLPRSYEQYF
>many|TRBV14|TRBD1|TRBJ2-1
TGTGCCAGCAGCCGGCAGGGGGCGGGTATGCATGAGCAGTTCTTC
CASSRQGAGMHEQFF
>-|TRBV3-1|-|TRBJ2-5
TGTGCCAGCAGCCACTTCGAGACCCAGTACTTC
CASSHFETQYF
>-|TRBV10-3|TRBD2|TRBJ2-5
TGTGCCATCAGTGAGCCGGGGGGACTAGCGGGAACACAAGAGACCCAGTACTTC
CAISEPGGLAGTQETQYF
>few|TRBV4-1|TRBD1|TRBJ2-4
TGCGCCAGCAGCCAACTCCGGGACAGGGGAACCAAAAACATTCAGTACTTC
CASSQLRDRGTKNIQYF
>few|TRBV29-1|TRBD1|TRBJ2-7
TGCAGCGTTGATGGGACAGGGGTTACCGAGCAGTACTTC
CSVDGTGVTEQYF
>-|TRBV12-5|TRBD1|TRBJ1-1
TGTGCTAGTGGTTTGGTTGACAGGGGGCCTGAAGCTTTCTTT
CASGLVDRGPEAFF
>few|TRBV2|TRBD2|TRBJ2-1
TGTGCCAGCCCTAAGGGGGCTAGCGGGAGGTTGGAGCAGTTCTTC
CASPKGASGRLEQFF
>-|TRBV6-2/TRBV6-3|TRBD1|TRBJ1-1
TGTGCCAGCAGTCGTTTTACGGGGCGGACAGGGTCAGGGCTTAACACTGAAGCTTTCTTT
CASSRFTGRTGSGLNTEAFF
>many|TRBV5-1|-|TRBJ1-1
TGCGCCAGCAGCTTGAGGGGGGCTGAAGCTTTCTTT
CASSLRGAEAFF
>few|TRBV5-1|TRBD2|TRBJ2-1
TGCGCCAGCAGCTTGAACCTAGCGGGAGCCGCTGAGCAGTTCTTC
CASSLNLAGAAEQFF
>-|TRBV2|-|TRBJ1-5
TGTGCCAGCAGTGAAAGTACTACGAATCAGCCCCAGCATTTT
CASSESTTNQPQHF
>-|TRBV7-3|-|TRBJ2-7
TGTGCCAGCAGCCCCAGCAGTTATGGTCCGGTCGAGCAGTACTTC
CASSPSSYGPVEQYF
>-|TRBV6-6|-|TRBJ2-2
TGTGCCAGCAGACTTTCTTCCACCGGGGAGCTGTTTTTT
CASRLSSTGELFF
>-|TRBV3-1|-|TRBJ2-2
TGTGCCAGCAGCCAAGGGTACGCGAACACCGGGGAGCTGTTTTTT
CASSQGYANTGELFF